The TCR beta chain under discussion was sequenced for a study of blood T cells in healthy people across ages. Points from the study as a whole: Among T cells, TCR beta diversity per million cells dropped roughly linearly as age rose.

Germline V lookup: CDR1 MNHNS, CDR2 SASEGT. Trimming removed 0 bases at V and 2 bases at J, with 11 bases between. The CDR3 runs to 15 residues. This clonotype was seen once. The antigen is unknown. PCR was performed a second time for about 6 to 12 cycles using a sample-barcoded 5' primer and a J-beta primer mix. TCRdb ran MiXCR on the 5' RACE reads and lists one entry per CDR3 protein. The sample lists some 900,000 distinct CDR3 sequences, about 48% occurring once. The receptor's source is a man younger than 40 in good health. The chain recombines TRBV6-1 with TRBJ2-7, with unresolved D. Material for sequencing was blood. In nucleotides, the CDR3 is TGTGCCAGCAGTGAAGCGCAGGACCCCGCCTACGAGCAGTACTTC. The encoded protein is CASSEAQDPAYEQYF.